This is a list of T cell receptor beta chains from one sample in a study of molecular identifiers for immune sequencing clone quantification. TCRdb redid the calling of the PCR reads with MiXCR, one entry per CDR3 protein. This sample has some 590,000 distinct CDR3 sequences, with over 25% found just once. The sequenced sample was naive CD8+ T cells from blood, with Jurkat cell RNA spiked in. These receptor sequences come from a human donor in good health. Some libraries in this study had Jurkat cell RNA spiked in. Both conserved end residues are trimmed from each CDR3. Size tells how often a clone was seen (once, few, many) or the class of an expanded clone, and some rows leave it out.

CDR3 protein | J gene | clone size | V gene
ASSLGFAGTF | TRBJ1-1 | . | TRBV11-2
ASSAYRVSNQPQH | TRBJ1-5 | . | TRBV5-6
ASSIGQGAKTEAF | TRBJ1-1 | many | TRBV4-1
ASSLLQGMNTEAF | TRBJ1-1 | many | TRBV6-2/TRBV6-3
ASSLVGPEAF | TRBJ1-1 | . | TRBV5-1
ASSEVGRINTGELF | TRBJ2-2 | many | TRBV25-1
ASSFEYRLPDTQY | TRBJ2-3 | . | TRBV28
SAREVNSGANVLT | TRBJ2-6 | many | TRBV20-1
ASSSPTVYEQY | TRBJ2-7 | few | TRBV6-2/TRBV6-3
ATSRGRTGPLNTEAF | TRBJ1-1 | few | TRBV15
ASSSGWTGQETQY | TRBJ2-5 | few | TRBV5-5
ASRGGEGDTQY | TRBJ2-3 | many | TRBV12-3/TRBV12-4
ASSPGDSGFRHEQY | TRBJ2-7 | . | TRBV7-9
ASSPGGASYEQY | TRBJ2-7 | many | TRBV9
SANSLADSFYEQY | TRBJ2-7 | . | TRBV20-1
ASSYPGGYTEAF | TRBJ1-1 | many | TRBV6-2/TRBV6-3
ASRLAYLNEQF | TRBJ2-1 | . | TRBV7-9
ASEGDINGYT | TRBJ1-2 | . | TRBV19
ASSQGLAGGYGQF | TRBJ2-1 | . | TRBV3-1
AGSLDTNTDTKY | TRBJ2-3 | . | TRBV18
SARDALAGPYEQY | TRBJ2-7 | few | TRBV20-1
ASSSPPGFTEAL | TRBJ1-1 | . | TRBV28
ASSHPRAGGAGTEAF | TRBJ1-1 | many | TRBV4-1
SVDSHTGVEAF | TRBJ1-1 | many | TRBV29-1
ASRGIFSYNEQF | TRBJ2-1 | few | TRBV7-9
ASSEVSYEQY | TRBJ2-7 | many | TRBV2
ASSEFPHTGTNYGYT | TRBJ1-2 | . | TRBV6-5
ASSYSSQRGRTEAF | TRBJ1-1 | . | TRBV6-6
SASPPAEQF | TRBJ2-1 | . | TRBV20-1
SVGLAGVHEQF | TRBJ2-1 | . | TRBV29-1
ASSYLTSTDTQY | TRBJ2-3 | many | TRBV6-2/TRBV6-3
ASSRPGTPHNEQF | TRBJ2-1 | . | TRBV7-9
ASTALLSSTDTQY | TRBJ2-3 | many | TRBV28
ASILLGGSGELF | TRBJ2-2 | few | TRBV19
ASSLAGEFSYEQY | TRBJ2-7 | many | TRBV25-1
VSSIMPRNTIY | TRBJ1-3 | . | TRBV19
ASSLFGGGVTDTQY | TRBJ2-3 | . | TRBV7-9
ASRFEGANEKLF | TRBJ1-4 | many | TRBV6-6
ASSRTESSYEQY | TRBJ2-7 | many | TRBV7-9
ASSPSRTGQAF | TRBJ1-1 | few | TRBV4-3
ASSLATGFQPQH | TRBJ1-5 | few | TRBV28
ASSLELGAIQETQY | TRBJ2-5 | . | TRBV5-6
ASSPVTGGRTEAF | TRBJ1-1 | many | TRBV27
ASSPGDEETQY | TRBJ2-5 | many | TRBV7-6
ATSDSTGLAGLYNEQF | TRBJ2-1 | . | TRBV24-1